This passage covers 20 T cell receptor beta chains from one sample sequenced in a study of identical twins. TCRdb reprocessed the 5' RACE reads with MiXCR, giving one entry per CDR3 protein. In the table there are a few hundred thousand distinct CDR3 sequences, 5.5% to 7.5% of which are singletons. These data are also associated with another study on T cells expressing NK-cell markers.

Sequences were obtained from CD8+ T cells sorted from blood. The source is a woman between 18 and 29 years old in good health.

At least ten counts were recorded for this clonotype. V gene TRBV29-1 combines with J gene TRBJ1-1; maybe TRBD1 (5 bases). This CDR3 is 11 amino acids long. Germline CDR1 reads SQVTM; CDR2 reads ANQGSEA. V was cut by 6 bases and J by 7 bases, with 12 bases left in between. CDR3 DNA: TGCAGCGTGGAGGGACGGTTTGAAGCTTTCTTT. Encoded protein: CSVEGRFEAFF.

This clonotype came up many times. The chain links TRBV9 to TRBJ2-5, with TRBD1 as a possible D gene (6 bases). The CDR3 loop spans 12 amino acids. Between the trimmed V and J ends, which lost 5 bases and 5 bases, there was a span of 10 bases. Germline lookup yields CDR1 SGDLS and CDR2 YYNGEE. The CDR3 DNA is TGTGCCAGCAGGGGGGCCGGGGAGACCCAGTACTTC. Translating gives CASRGAGETQYF.

This clonotype was detected only a few times. The chain recombines TRBV4-3 with TRBJ2-6; TRBD1 might be the D (6 bases). Germline CDR1 is LGHNA and CDR2 is YSLEER. There are 16 residues in the CDR3. Trimming pared 0 bases from V and 4 bases from J, leaving 10 bases between. The DNA for the CDR3 is TGCGCCAGCAGCCAAGATCTGGGGGCGGGGGCCAACGTCCTGACTTTC. As protein: CASSQDLGAGANVLTF.

V usage is TRBV9 and J usage is TRBJ2-3; maybe TRBD1 (6 bases). This CDR3 region has 20 residues. Trimming left V 0 bases short and J 0 bases short, with 23 bases between. Germline CDR1 reads SGDLS; CDR2 reads YYNGEE. The CDR3 loop is CASSVEGVGGETTSTDTQYF. CDR3 coding DNA: TGTGCCAGCAGCGTAGAGGGGGTGGGTGGGGAGACCACTAGCACAGATACGCAGTATTTT.

This clonotype was counted at least ten times. This sequence joins TRBV6-1 and TRBJ1-1; D remains ambiguous. The germline CDR1 and CDR2 sequences are MNHNS and SASEGT. Trimming left V 6 bases short and J 5 bases short, with 13 bases between. The CDR3 is 13 residues long. CDR3 loop: CASRTSDYTEAFF. The CDR3 DNA follows: TGTGCCAGCAGGACTTCCGACTATACTGAAGCTTTCTTT.

This clonotype was found many times. This chain uses TRBV4-3 with TRBJ2-3; no definite D call. V shed 0 bases and J shed 0 bases, with 10 bases lying between them. CDR1 and CDR2 from the germline V gene are LGHNA and YSLEER. The CDR3 runs 16 residues. The CDR3 bases are TGCGCCAGCAGCCAAGATCTTCGCGGAAGCACAGATACGCAGTATTTT. As protein: CASSQDLRGSTDTQYF.

This clonotype was counted at least ten times. The CDR3 spells CASSPARTSYEQYF. The CDR3 DNA reads as TGTGCCAGCAGCCCAGCTAGGACCTCCTACGAGCAGTACTTC. V usage is TRBV6-2 or TRBV6-3 and J usage is TRBJ2-7; D ambiguous. Germline V gene data show CDR1 as MNHEY and CDR2 as SVGEGT. The CDR3 extends over 14 amino acids. The V and J ends lost 6 bases and 0 bases respectively, with 12 bases between them.

Only a few counts were recorded for this clonotype. The J gene is TRBJ2-7, the V gene TRBV12-3 or TRBV12-4, with D tentatively TRBD1 or TRBD2 (6 bases each). V lost 5 bases, J lost 3 bases, and 20 bases lay in between. The CDR3 totals 16 residues. The chain's CDR3 is CASSSEGGHRIYEQYF. The CDR3 DNA follows: TGTGCCAGCAGTAGCGAGGGGGGACACCGAATCTACGAGCAGTACTTC.

With respect to this clonotype: This may be a read error, as it is one base from a much larger clone. V is TRBV4-3 and J is TRBJ2-7; D is undetermined. Looked up from germline, CDR1 is LGHNA and CDR2 is YSLEER. The CDR3 contains 14 residues. Trimming took 4 bases from V and 1 from J, leaving 11 bases between them. The CDR3 sequence: CASSPETRSYEQYF. Here the CDR3 DNA reads TGCGCCAGCAGCCCTGAAACCCGTTCCTACGAGCAGTACTTC.

This clonotype was picked up a small number of times. The chain uses TRBV4-1 and TRBJ1-3; D may be TRBD1 (5 bases). The V gene lost 0 bases and the J gene lost 0 bases, with 12 bases spanning the gap. This CDR3 has 17 amino acids. CDR1 and CDR2 (germline): MGHRA, YSYEKL. As DNA, the CDR3 is TGCGCCAGCAGCCAAGAAGGTCCAGGGCACTCTGGAAACACCATATATTTT. This codes for CASSQEGPGHSGNTIYF.

This clonotype was counted only a few times. J is TRBJ2-3 and V is TRBV27; TRBD2 is a possible D gene (5 bases). Trimming stripped 2 bases from V and 4 bases from J, with 13 bases between. CDR3 length: 15 residues. CDR1 MNHEY and CDR2 SMNVEV come from the germline V gene (reference sequence). This chain's CDR3 is CASSLRARAADTQYF. The CDR3 DNA follows: TGTGCCAGCAGTTTACGGGCTCGAGCGGCAGATACGCAGTATTTT.

The CDR3 protein is CASSPGGGLYQETQYF. DNA of the CDR3: TGTGCCAGCAGCCCAGGGGGAGGACTGTACCAAGAGACCCAGTACTTC. This rearrangement joins TRBV7-2 to TRBJ2-5; TRBD1 might be the D (7 bases). Germline loops: CDR1 SGHTA, CDR2 FQGNSA. V shed 5 bases and J shed 0 bases, with 16 bases lying between them. The CDR3 extends over 16 amino acids.

The V and J genes are TRBV11-2 and TRBJ1-1; D is unclear. The germline V gene encodes CDR1 SGHAT and CDR2 FQNNGV. The CDR3 is 13 residues long. V lost 3 bases, J lost 0 bases, and 5 bases lay in between. CDR3 DNA sequence: TGTGCCAGCAGCTTTGCGGTGAACACTGAAGCTTTCTTT. Translating gives CASSFAVNTEAFF. Supplemented by reference TRBV11-2 and TRBJ1-1, the full variable domain reads EAGVAQSPRYKIIEKRQSVAFWCNPISGHATLYWYQQILGQGPKLLIQFQNNGVVDDSQLPKDRFSAERLKGVDSTLKIQPAKLEDSAVYLCASSFAVNTEAFFGQGTRLTVV.

The chain employs TRBV7-6 and TRBJ2-2; TRBD1 is a possible D gene (6 bases). CDR1 and CDR2 from the germline V gene are SGHVS and FNYEAQ. The germline V and J ends were trimmed by 1 base and 7 bases, with 10 bases remaining between them. The CDR3 contains 14 residues. The CDR3 loop is CASSLGGQVGELFF. The CDR3 nucleotides are TGTGCCAGCAGCTTAGGGGGGCAGGTCGGGGAGCTGTTTTTT. Based on the CDR3 plus reference TRBV7-6 and TRBJ2-2, the full variable domain is GAGVSQSPRYKVTKRGQDVALRCDPISGHVSLYWYRQALGQGPEFLTYFNYEAQQDKSGLPNDRFSAERPEGSISTLTIQRTEQRDSAMYRCASSLGGQVGELFFGEGSRLTVL.

The sample holds a few counts of this clonotype. The V and J genes are TRBV11-2 and TRBJ2-2; D uncertain. V was shortened by 3 bases and J by 7 bases, with 9 bases between the two germline ends. CDR1 SGHAT and CDR2 FQNNGV come from the germline V gene. CDR3 size: 13 residues. CDR3 sequence (DNA): TGTGCCAGCAGCTTTGTTTCCAACGGGGAGCTGTTTTTT. Translation gives CASSFVSNGELFF.

This clonotype occurred a few times. The chain recombines TRBV20-1 with TRBJ2-7; D is possibly TRBD1 (5 bases). V shed 0 bases and J shed 5 bases, with 11 bases lying between them. The germline CDR1 and CDR2 sequences are DFQATT and SNEGSKA (reference sequence). CDR3 length: 13 amino acids. The CDR3 sequence is CSARDAGLNEQYF. The CDR3, as DNA: TGCAGTGCTAGAGATGCAGGGCTGAACGAGCAGTACTTC.

The chain employs TRBV9 and TRBJ2-7, with D possibly being TRBD1 (6 bases). This CDR3 has 14 residues. Germline loops: CDR1 SGDLS, CDR2 YYNGEE. V gave up 0 bases and J gave up 3 bases, with 10 bases separating them. CDR3 loop: CASSVGRQDYEQYF. The CDR3, as DNA: TGTGCCAGCAGCGTAGGAAGACAGGACTACGAGCAGTACTTC.

The chain employs TRBV29-1 and TRBJ1-2; possible D gene TRBD1, 5 bases. Trimming removed 0 bases at V and 6 bases at J, with 11 bases between. CDR1 is SQVTM, CDR2 ANQGSEA, per germline. CDR3 length equals 13 residues. CDR3: CSVEDKKGNGYTF. Written as DNA, the CDR3 is TGCAGCGTTGAAGATAAGAAGGGGAATGGCTACACCTTC.

A word on this clonotype: Since a much larger clone is just one base distant, this may be a read error. This rearrangement joins TRBV6-2 or TRBV6-3 to TRBJ2-3; 9 bases match TRBD2. Germline lookup yields CDR1 MNHEY and CDR2 SVGEGT. The junction had 5 bases not matched to a gene; V was cut back by 2 bases and J by 5 bases. The length of the CDR3 is 15 residues. The CDR3 coding sequence is TGTGCCAGCAGTTACCCTAGCGGGGAAGAAGATACGCAGTATTTT. The encoded protein is CASSYPSGEEDTQYF.

The rearrangement links TRBV7-9 to TRBJ2-2, with D perhaps matching TRBD1 or TRBD2 (5 bases each). V lost 7 bases, J lost 6 bases, and 12 bases lay in between. The CDR3 extends over 13 amino acids. CDR1 is SEHNR, CDR2 FQNEAQ, per germline (reference sequence). This chain's CDR3 is CASTKVGAGELFF. The CDR3 bases are TGTGCCAGCACCAAAGTGGGGGCCGGGGAGCTGTTTTTT.